The subject of this entry is one TCR beta chain. V shed 2 bases, J shed 7 bases, and the junction held 4 bases outside the gene matches. The CDR3 loop spans 14 amino acids. The V gene's germline CDR1 is KGHSH and CDR2 LQKENI. This sample stems from a study of OX40 agonist ivuxolimab in advanced cancers. Only in-frame clones appear in the TCRdb table, and some are missing; sequencing was by immunoSEQ multiplex PCR. The sample records about 150,000 clones, 90% being singletons. This sequence joins TRBV18 and TRBJ1-5; 8 bases map to TRBD1. The receptor was isolated from an adult with an advanced solid tumor such as melanoma, head and neck, liver or kidney cancer. The source material was CD4+ or CD8+ T cells sorted from blood, sampled in a trial of the OX40 agonist ivuxolimab. The CDR3: CASSPATGDQPQHF. The CDR3 DNA sequence: TGTGCCAGCTCACCAGCGACAGGGGACCAGCCCCAGCATTTT.